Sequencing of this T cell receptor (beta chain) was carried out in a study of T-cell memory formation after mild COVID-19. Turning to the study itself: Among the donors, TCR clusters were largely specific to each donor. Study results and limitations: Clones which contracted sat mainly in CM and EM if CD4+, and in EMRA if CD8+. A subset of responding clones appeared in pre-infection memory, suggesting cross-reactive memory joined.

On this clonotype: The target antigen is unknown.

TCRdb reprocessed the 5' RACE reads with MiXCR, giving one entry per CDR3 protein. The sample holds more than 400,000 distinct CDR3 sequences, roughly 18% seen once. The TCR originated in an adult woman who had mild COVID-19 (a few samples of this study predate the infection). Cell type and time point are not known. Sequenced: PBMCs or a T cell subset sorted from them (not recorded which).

DNA of the CDR3: TGTGCCAGCAGCTCACCCTACACCGGGGAGCTGTTTTTT. Protein product: CASSSPYTGELFF. The rearrangement links TRBV11-3 to TRBJ2-2; D is unresolved. From germline, CDR1 is SGHNT and CDR2 YENEEA. This CDR3 contains 13 residues. Between the trimmed V and J ends, which lost 4 bases and 3 bases, there was a span of 6 bases. The full variable domain, its missing parts supplied by reference TRBV11-3 and TRBJ2-2, is EAGVVQSPRYKIIEKKQPVAFWCNPISGHNTLYWYLQNLGQGPELLIRYENEEAVDDSQLPKDRFSAERLKGVDSTLKIQPAELGDSAVYLCASSSPYTGELFFGEGSRLTVL.